This T cell receptor beta chain was sequenced in a study of blood T cell repertoires in COVID-19. Across the study: Samples representing acute and convalescent COVID-19 were sourced from the United States, Italy and Spain. Sample material is recorded as cDNA or gDNA derived from T cells, B-cell-depleted T cells, or PBMCs.

As originally analysed: Reference gene primer amplification in the assay estimated nucleated cell counts. The protocol was immunoSEQ multiplex PCR, while the TCRdb copy is restricted to in-frame clones and leaves out a portion. That table gives V, J and clone size, and the DNA gave D and trimming. The table has around 74,000 clones, roughly nine tenths seen once. Sequenced material: peripheral blood. This TCR came from a woman over 75 with active or convalescent COVID-19.

The CDR3 DNA reads TGCGCCAGCAGCCAAGATCGCTCTGGAAACACCATATATTTT. This gives the protein CASSQDRSGNTIYF. The chain combines TRBV4-3 with TRBJ1-3; D gene unclear. The V and J ends lost 0 bases and 0 bases respectively, with 3 bases between them. Germline V gives CDR1 LGHNA, CDR2 YSLEER. The CDR3 runs 14 residues.